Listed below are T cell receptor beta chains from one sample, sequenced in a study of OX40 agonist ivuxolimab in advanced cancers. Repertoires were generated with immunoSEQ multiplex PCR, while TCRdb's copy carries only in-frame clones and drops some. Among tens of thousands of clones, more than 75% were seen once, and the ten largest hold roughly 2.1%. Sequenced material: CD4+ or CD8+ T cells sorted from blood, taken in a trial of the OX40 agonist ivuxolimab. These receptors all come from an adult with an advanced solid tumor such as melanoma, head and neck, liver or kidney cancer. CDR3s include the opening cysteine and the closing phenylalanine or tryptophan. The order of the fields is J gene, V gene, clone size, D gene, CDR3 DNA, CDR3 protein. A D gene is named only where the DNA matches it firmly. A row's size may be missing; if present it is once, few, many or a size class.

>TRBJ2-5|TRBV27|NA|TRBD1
TGTGCCAGCAGTCCCCGGGACAGGGACACCCAGTACTTC
CASSPRDRDTQYF
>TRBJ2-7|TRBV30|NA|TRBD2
TGTGCCTGGAGTGTCACGGGAGGGCCCCACGAGCAGTACTTC
CAWSVTGGPHEQYF
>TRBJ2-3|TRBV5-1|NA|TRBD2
TGCGCCAGCAGCTTGGCCCCACTAGCGGGAGTGGATACGCAGTATTTT
CASSLAPLAGVDTQYF
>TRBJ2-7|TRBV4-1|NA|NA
TGCGCCAGCAGACCCCTCCTAAGGGCCTACGAGCAGTACTTC
CASRPLLRAYEQYF
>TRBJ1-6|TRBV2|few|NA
TGTGCCAGCAGTGTAGGGGGCTATAATTCACCCCTCCACTTT
CASSVGGYNSPLHF
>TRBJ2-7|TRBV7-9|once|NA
TGTGCCAGCAGCTTAGTTGGGCCCTACGAGCAGTACTTC
CASSLVGPYEQYF
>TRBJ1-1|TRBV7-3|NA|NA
TGTGCCAGCAGCCCGGGCTTGAACACTGAAGCTTTCTTT
CASSPGLNTEAFF
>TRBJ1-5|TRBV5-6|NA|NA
TGTGCCAGCAGCCGGGGTCGTTTTGGCAATCAGCCCCAGCATTTT
CASSRGRFGNQPQHF
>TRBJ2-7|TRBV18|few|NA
TGTGCCAGCTCAGCGGGACAAGCCTACGAGCAGTACTTC
CASSAGQAYEQYF
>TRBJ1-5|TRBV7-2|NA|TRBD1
TGTGCCAGCAGCCAGACAGGGTTGAGCAATCAGCCCCAGCATTTT
CASSQTGLSNQPQHF
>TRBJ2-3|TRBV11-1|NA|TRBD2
TGTGCCAGCAGCAAAGCGGCGGGAGGGTTAGCAGATACGCAGTATTTT
CASSKAAGGLADTQYF
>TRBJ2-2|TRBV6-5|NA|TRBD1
TGTGCCAGCAGTTACGACAGGGTCACCGGGGAGCTGTTTTTT
CASSYDRVTGELFF
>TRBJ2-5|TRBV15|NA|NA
TGTGCCACCGGCGCAGCACAAGAGACCCAGTACTTC
CATGAAQETQYF
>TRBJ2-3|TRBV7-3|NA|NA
TGTGCCAGCAGCCCAGGACTAAGCACAGATACGCAGTATTTT
CASSPGLSTDTQYF
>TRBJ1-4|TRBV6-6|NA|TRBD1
TGTGCCAGCAGTCACGGACAGGGGGGGAATGAAAAACTGTTTTTT
CASSHGQGGNEKLFF
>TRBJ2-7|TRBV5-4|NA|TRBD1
TGTGCCAGCAGCTGGGGGACAGGGTCAAGCTCCTACGAGCAGTACTTC
CASSWGTGSSSYEQYF
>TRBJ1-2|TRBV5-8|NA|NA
TGTGCCAGCAGCCGCCTCCAGGCCGAGACCTACACCTTC
CASSRLQAETYTF
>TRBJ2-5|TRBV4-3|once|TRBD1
TGCGCCAGCAGCCAACACGGGGACAGAAAAGAGACCCAGTACTTC
CASSQHGDRKETQYF
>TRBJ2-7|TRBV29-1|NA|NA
TGCAGCGTTGGGACGGCGTCATCCTACGAGCAGTACTTC
CSVGTASSYEQYF
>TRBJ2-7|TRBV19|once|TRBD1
TGTGCCAGTAGACCCCAAGGGGGCAACTCCTACGAGCAGTACTTC
CASRPQGGNSYEQYF
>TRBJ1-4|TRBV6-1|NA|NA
TGTGCCAGCAGTGCACAACAATTAGGGGATGAAAAACTGTTTTTT
CASSAQQLGDEKLFF
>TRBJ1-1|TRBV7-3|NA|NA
TGTGCCAGCAGCTTCGACGGTAACACTGAAGCTTTCTTT
CASSFDGNTEAFF